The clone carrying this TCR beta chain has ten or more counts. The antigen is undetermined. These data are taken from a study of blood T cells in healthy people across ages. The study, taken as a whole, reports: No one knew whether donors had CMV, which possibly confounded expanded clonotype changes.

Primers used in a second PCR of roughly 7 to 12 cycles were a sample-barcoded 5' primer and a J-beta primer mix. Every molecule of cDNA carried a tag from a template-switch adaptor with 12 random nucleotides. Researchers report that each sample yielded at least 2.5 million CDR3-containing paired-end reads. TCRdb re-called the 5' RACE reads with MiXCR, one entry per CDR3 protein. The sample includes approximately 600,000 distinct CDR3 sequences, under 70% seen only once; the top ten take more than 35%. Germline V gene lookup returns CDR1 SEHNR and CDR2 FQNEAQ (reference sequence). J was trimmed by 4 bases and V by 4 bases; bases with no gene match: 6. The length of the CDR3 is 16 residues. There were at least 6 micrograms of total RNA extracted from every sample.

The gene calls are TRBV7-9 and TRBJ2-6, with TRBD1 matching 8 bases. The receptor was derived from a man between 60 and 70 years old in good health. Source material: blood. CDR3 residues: CASSSRGLVGANVLTF. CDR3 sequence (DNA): TGTGCCAGCAGCTCCAGGGGGCTGGTCGGGGCCAACGTCCTGACTTTC.